The 10 T cell receptor beta chains in this list originate from one sample, sequenced in a study of blood T cell repertoires in COVID-19. The assay was immunoSEQ multiplex PCR, and TCRdb's table has in-frame clones only and misses some. Among some 390,000 clones listed, about 89% were seen once. The sample comprised peripheral blood. The receptor set was obtained from a woman aged 55-70 years with COVID-19, enrolled during active disease.

The chain combines TRBV13 with TRBJ1-6; possible D gene TRBD1, 6 bases. Germline CDR1 reads PRHDT; CDR2 reads FYEKMQ (reference sequence). This CDR3 comprises 16 residues. Trimming left V 0 bases short and J 5 bases short, with 11 bases between. This CDR3 reads CASSLGGGGNNSPLHF. In DNA form, the CDR3 reads TGTGCCAGCAGCTTAGGGGGAGGGGGGAATAATTCACCCCTCCACTTT.

This sequence joins TRBV28 and TRBJ1-2; D unclear. CDR3 length: 11 residues. Deletions cut 5 bases from V and 5 bases from J, with 6 bases between. CDR1 is MDHEN, CDR2 SYDVKM, per germline. The CDR3 is CASSPTYGYTF. The CDR3 DNA reads TGTGCCAGCAGTCCCACTTATGGCTACACCTTC.

The chain is built from TRBV5-4 and TRBJ2-1, with 8 bases matching TRBD1. Germline lookup yields CDR1 SGHNT and CDR2 YYREEE (reference sequence). This CDR3 is 15 amino acids long. V lost 4 bases and J lost 8; bases outside the gene matches: 11. Here the CDR3 DNA reads TGTGCCAGCAGCAGGGGGGCCGGGACAGGCTATGAGCAGTTCTTC. Translating gives CASSRGAGTGYEQFF.

V gene TRBV11-2 combines with J gene TRBJ2-3; 7 bases align to TRBD1. The CDR3 totals 15 residues. Germline CDR1 and CDR2: SGHAT and FQNNGV. The V and J ends lost 4 bases and 5 bases, in that order; junction bases with no gene match: 9. CDR3 protein: CASSSSGGVGDTQYF. The DNA of the CDR3 is TGTGCCAGCAGCTCATCAGGGGGAGTAGGAGATACGCAGTATTTT.

The chain recombines TRBV6-5 with TRBJ1-4; D gene ambiguous. The CDR3 runs 13 residues. The germline V gene has CDR1 MNHEY and CDR2 SVGAGI. V lost 8 bases to trimming and J lost 8 bases, with 15 bases between them. The CDR3 bases are TGTGCCAGCCAGAGGGCGCCAAGGGAAAAACTGTTTTTT. It yields the protein CASQRAPREKLFF.

V gene TRBV6-5 combines with J gene TRBJ1-5; D possibly corresponds to TRBD1 (6 bases). Germline V CDR1 and CDR2: MNHEY, SVGAGI. The CDR3 extends over 15 amino acids. The germline V and J ends were trimmed by 7 bases and 5 bases, with 18 bases remaining between them. The CDR3 loop reads CASTPGWGGDQPQHF. CDR3 nucleotides: TGTGCCAGCACTCCCGGGTGGGGGGGCGATCAGCCCCAGCATTTT.

V and J are TRBV3-1 (or the pseudogene TRBV3-2) and TRBJ1-1; no reliable D call. There are 13 residues in the CDR3. The germline V gene has CDR1 LGHDT and CDR2 YNNKEL (reference sequence). Trimming left V 1 base short and J 11 bases short, with 14 bases between. The CDR3: CASSQGVGGRAFF. Here the CDR3 DNA reads TGTGCCAGCAGCCAAGGGGTCGGAGGGAGGGCTTTCTTT.

The genes are TRBV29-1 and TRBJ2-2, with a possible D match to TRBD2 (6 bases). Germline lookup yields CDR1 SQVTM and CDR2 ANQGSEA. The CDR3 length is 14 residues. With 4 bases removed from V and 1 base from J, the gap between germline ends came to 10 bases. CDR3 sequence (DNA): TGCAGCGTTGGAGGCGGGGTGAACACCGGGGAGCTGTTTTTT. It yields the protein CSVGGGVNTGELFF.

This chain joins TRBV5-1 and TRBJ2-1, with 13 bases fitting TRBD2. V shed 0 bases and J 4 bases; nucleotides not matched to a gene: 7. CDR1 is SGHRS, CDR2 YFSETQ, per germline. This CDR3 region has 18 residues. CDR3 sequence: CASSLVPTTSGGYNEQFF. In nucleotides, the CDR3 is TGCGCCAGCAGCTTGGTGCCCACGACTAGCGGGGGGTACAATGAGCAGTTCTTC.

This clone is a singleton in its sample. The genes are TRBV19 and TRBJ1-2; the match to TRBD1 covers 12 bases. CDR1 LNHDA and CDR2 SQIVND come from the germline V gene (reference sequence). With V trimmed by 4 bases and J by 7 bases, 4 bases remained unmatched. The length of the CDR3 is 14 residues. The CDR3 sequence is CASSRGQGAFGYTF. The CDR3 nucleotides read TGTGCCAGTAGTAGGGGACAGGGGGCGTTTGGCTACACCTTC.